Following are 16 T cell receptor beta chains from one sample sequenced in a study of T-cell memory formation after mild COVID-19. Each CDR3 protein gets one entry after TCRdb re-called the 5' RACE reads with MiXCR. The sample carries about 320,000 distinct CDR3 sequences, approximately 15% recorded once. Sequences were obtained from PBMCs or a T cell subset sorted from them (not recorded which). The origin of the receptors is a man aged 18 to 30 who had mild COVID-19 (a few samples of this study predate the infection). Cell type and time point are not known.

This chain uses TRBV5-1 with TRBJ2-7; a weak D match, TRBD1 (6 bases). The germline CDR1 and CDR2 sequences are SGHRS and YFSETQ. The CDR3 is made up of 13 amino acids. In nucleotides, the CDR3 is TGCGCCAGCAGCTTGGAACCGGGACAATCACGACACGTC. This sequence encodes CASSLEPGQSRHV.

In regard to this clonotype: Mismatch with germline at one junction end may stem from a read error. V is TRBV29-1 and J is TRBJ2-3; 10 bases fit TRBD1. The CDR3 is made up of 18 amino acids. From germline, CDR1 is SQVTM and CDR2 ANQGSEA. CDR3 coding DNA: TGCAGCGTTGAATATTTGGCCGGGACAGGGGAGGACGCAGATACACAGTATTTT. Its translation is CSVEYLAGTGEDADTQYF.

This clonotype was picked up a small number of times. The rearrangement joins TRBV6-2 or TRBV6-3 to TRBJ2-1; D might be TRBD2 (5 bases). Germline values: CDR1 MNHEY, CDR2 SVGEGT. Trimming took 8 bases from V and 6 from J, leaving 11 bases between them. The CDR3 is made up of 12 amino acids. For the CDR3, the DNA is TGTGCCAGCGAGGGTCCCCGCAATGAGCAGTTCTTC. This translates into CASEGPRNEQFF.

This clonotype was seen a handful of times. The V call is TRBV5-1, the J call TRBJ1-1; possible D gene TRBD1, 6 bases. Germline V gives CDR1 SGHRS, CDR2 YFSETQ. This CDR3 spans 14 amino acids. Trimming shortened V by 4 bases and J by 4 bases, and 14 bases separated the two germline ends. The CDR3 loop is CASSINRDSTEAFF. The DNA of the CDR3 is TGCGCCAGCAGCATCAACAGGGATTCCACTGAAGCTTTCTTT.

The rearrangement uses TRBV20-1 and TRBJ1-1; D unclear. The V and J ends lost 1 base and 6 bases respectively, with 18 bases between them. The CDR3 covers 15 residues. From germline, CDR1 is DFQATT and CDR2 SNEGSKA (reference sequence). Written as DNA, the CDR3 is TGCAGTGCTAGAGCCCTCGGGTCTGGGGTAGCTGAAGCTTTCTTT. Its translation is CSARALGSGVAEAFF.

The sample holds a few counts of this clonotype. The chain carries TRBV6-2 or TRBV6-3 and TRBJ2-1, with D tentatively TRBD1 (6 bases). V lost 7 bases and J 13 bases, leaving 20 bases between the germline ends. Germline values: CDR1 MNHEY, CDR2 SVGEGT. The CDR3 runs 13 residues. The CDR3 DNA sequence: TGTGCCAGCACCGTTTTACTAGGGACAAGACAGTTCTTC. This translates into CASTVLLGTRQFF.

This clonotype has more than one count but fewer than ten. The chain combines TRBV14 with TRBJ2-7; TRBD1 might be the D (5 bases). V lost 1 base to trimming and J lost 0 bases, with 7 bases between them. This CDR3 spans 14 amino acids. CDR1 and CDR2 (germline): SGHDN, FVKESK. The CDR3 DNA sequence: TGTGCCAGCAGCCAAGGGACACGCTCCTACGAGCAGTACTTC. It translates to CASSQGTRSYEQYF.

In this sample, this clonotype turned up a few times. This chain uses TRBV7-2 with TRBJ1-3; no clear D. The CDR3 consists of 15 residues. Germline V CDR1 and CDR2: SGHTA, FQGNSA. Trimming shortened V by 5 bases and J by 0 bases, and 11 bases separated the two germline ends. The DNA of the CDR3 is TGTGCCAGCAGCGCATCGTGGGTCTCTGGAAACACCATATATTTT. Encoded protein: CASSASWVSGNTIYF.

In its sample, this clonotype was seen a few times. The chain carries TRBV12-3 or TRBV12-4 and TRBJ1-2; D is uncertain. This CDR3 comprises 12 residues. Trimming shortened V by 3 bases and J by 8 bases, and 10 bases separated the two germline ends. The CDR3 sequence is CASSFIGEGYTF. In DNA, the CDR3 is TGTGCCAGCAGTTTTATTGGGGAAGGCTACACCTTC.

This clonotype was counted a few times. The chain employs TRBV27 and TRBJ1-1, with D uncertain. V lost 7 bases and J 0 bases, leaving 12 bases between the germline ends. CDR1 and CDR2 (germline): MNHEY, SMNVEV (reference sequence). This CDR3 region has 14 residues. The CDR3 region has the DNA TGTGCCAGCAAGGTGGTGGGGATGAACACTGAAGCTTTCTTT. This translates into CASKVVGMNTEAFF.

In its sample, this clonotype was seen a few times. The chain is built from TRBV7-3 and TRBJ1-1; TRBD1 might be the D (5 bases). Trimming removed 2 bases at V and 4 bases at J, with 11 bases between. The CDR3 has 14 residues. Germline V gene data show CDR1 as SGHTA and CDR2 as FQGTGA. In nucleotides, the CDR3 is TGTGCCAGCAGCTTATCATCGGGGACCACTGAAGCTTTCTTT. Translated: CASSLSSGTTEAFF.

This clonotype showed up many times. This chain uses TRBV29-1 with TRBJ2-3; 7 bases agree with TRBD2. The CDR3 sequence is 13 residues long. Germline-derived CDR1 and CDR2 are SQVTM and ANQGSEA. V trimming: 3 bases; J trimming: 6 bases; junction bases outside the gene matches: 6. CDR3 bases: TGCAGCGTTGAGACTAGCTCGGCGGATACGCAGTATTTT. It codes for CSVETSSADTQYF.

At least ten counts were recorded for this clonotype. V usage is TRBV5-6 and J usage is TRBJ2-3, with a tentative D call TRBD1 (5 bases). Germline V gene sequence: CDR1 SGHDT, CDR2 YYEEEE. This CDR3 has 16 residues. V was clipped by 2 bases and J by 6 bases, with 19 bases between them. The CDR3 loop is CASSFQGRRRLDTQYF. CDR3 sequence (DNA): TGTGCCAGCAGCTTCCAGGGCCGGCGTCGCTTGGATACGCAGTATTTT.

In this sample, this clonotype turned up a few times. The V gene is TRBV7-8, the J gene TRBJ2-2; D remains unclear. Trimming took 3 bases from V and 4 from J, leaving 6 bases between them. The CDR3 covers 13 residues. Germline loops: CDR1 SGHVS, CDR2 FQNEAQ. Here the CDR3 reads CASSFPTTGELFF. CDR3 bases: TGTGCCAGCAGCTTCCCTACCACCGGGGAGCTGTTTTTT.

This clonotype was observed a few times. The J gene is TRBJ2-3, the V gene TRBV29-1; 8 nucleotides line up with TRBD1. The germline V gene encodes CDR1 SQVTM and CDR2 ANQGSEA. The CDR3 runs to 15 residues. Losses at the gene ends were 1 base for V and 0 bases for J; bases not matched to a gene: 3. The CDR3 coding sequence is TGCAGCGTTGAAGCCTGGGACAGGAGCACAGATACGCAGTATTTT. Its translation is CSVEAWDRSTDTQYF.

This clonotype was detected only a few times. The chain employs TRBV28 and TRBJ1-3, with 7 nucleotides matching TRBD1. The CDR3 loop spans 16 amino acids. The trim removed 1 base at V and 5 bases at J, leaving 8 bases unmatched. Germline V lookup: CDR1 MDHEN, CDR2 SYDVKM. CDR3 sequence reads: CASSLSGTVVRNTIYF. CDR3 DNA sequence: TGTGCCAGCAGTTTATCGGGGACAGTGGTGAGAAACACCATATATTTT.